The source of this TCR beta chain is a study of response to subunit inactivated influenza vaccine. The trim removed 7 bases at V and 2 bases at J, leaving 8 bases unmatched. CDR1 is MDHEN, CDR2 SYDVKM, per germline. CDR3 length equals 15 residues. Notes on the study in general: Each seasonal influenza vaccination, the authors suggested, recruits few new T cells.

A note on this clonotype: Its target is unknown.

Each CDR3 protein is one row after TCRdb ran MiXCR on the RT-PCR reads. The profile shows 400,000 to 650,000 distinct CDR3 sequences, approximately 6.9% of them singletons. Sample: PBMCs from blood, taken 23 months after vaccination. V gene TRBV28 combines with J gene TRBJ2-1; 7 nucleotides match TRBD2. The sequence was collected from a man aged 50-75 years who received an inactivated influenza vaccine. The CDR3 DNA sequence: TGTGCCAGCAAATCCGGGACTAACCCCTACAATGAGCAGTTCTTC. This codes for CASKSGTNPYNEQFF.